This TCR beta chain was retrieved from a study of blood T cell repertoires in COVID-19. The wider study: Samples taken during acute and convalescent COVID-19 were collected in the United States, Italy and Spain. Sources were T cells, B-cell-depleted T cells, or PBMCs; the material itself was cDNA or gDNA.

Original analysis: Cell counts per sample came from amplifying reference gene primers. Sequencing was performed with immunoSEQ multiplex PCR; in TCRdb, only in-frame clones are kept and a portion is missing. Clone size and the V and J calls come from that table; the DNA yielded D and trimming. The sample consists of around 200,000 clones, roughly 85% of them appearing once. This CDR3 has 18 amino acids. The V gene's germline CDR1 is KGHSH and CDR2 LQKENI. V was clipped by 1 base and J by 6 bases, with 24 bases between them. This chain links TRBV18 with TRBJ1-2; the D gene is possibly TRBD1 (6 bases). Sequenced material: peripheral blood. The TCR was taken from a woman aged 40 to 50 with active or convalescent COVID-19. The CDR3 region is CASSPLTDSQGRSHGYTF. CDR3 bases: TGTGCCAGCTCACCACTTACGGACAGCCAAGGACGGTCCCATGGCTACACCTTC.